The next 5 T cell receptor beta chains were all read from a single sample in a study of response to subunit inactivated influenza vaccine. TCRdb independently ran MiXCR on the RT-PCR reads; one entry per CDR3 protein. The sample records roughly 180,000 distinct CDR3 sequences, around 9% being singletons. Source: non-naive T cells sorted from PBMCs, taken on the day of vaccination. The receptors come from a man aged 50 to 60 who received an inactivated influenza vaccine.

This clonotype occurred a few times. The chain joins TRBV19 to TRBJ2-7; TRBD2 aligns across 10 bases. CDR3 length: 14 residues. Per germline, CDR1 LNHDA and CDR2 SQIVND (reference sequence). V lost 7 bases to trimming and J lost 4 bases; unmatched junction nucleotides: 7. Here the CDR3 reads CASTEAGGPYEQYF. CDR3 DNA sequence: TGTGCCAGTACTGAAGCGGGAGGGCCGTACGAGCAGTACTTC.

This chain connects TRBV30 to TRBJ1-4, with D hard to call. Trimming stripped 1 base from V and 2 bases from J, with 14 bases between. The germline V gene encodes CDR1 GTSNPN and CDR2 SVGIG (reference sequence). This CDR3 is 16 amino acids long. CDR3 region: CAWSGLGDRTNEKLFF. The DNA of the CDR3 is TGTGCCTGGAGTGGACTAGGAGATAGGACTAATGAAAAACTGTTTTTT.

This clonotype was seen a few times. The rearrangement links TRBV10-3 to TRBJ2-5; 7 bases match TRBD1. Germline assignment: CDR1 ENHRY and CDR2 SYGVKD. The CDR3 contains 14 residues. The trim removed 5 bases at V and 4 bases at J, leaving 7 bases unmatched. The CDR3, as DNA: TGTGCCATCAGTCGCCCAGGGGGTGGAGAGACCCAGTACTTC. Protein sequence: CAISRPGGGETQYF.

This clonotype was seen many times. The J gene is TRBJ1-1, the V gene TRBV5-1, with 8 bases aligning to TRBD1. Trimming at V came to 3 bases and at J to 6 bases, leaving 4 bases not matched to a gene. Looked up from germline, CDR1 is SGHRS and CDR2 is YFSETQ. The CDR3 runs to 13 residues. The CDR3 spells CASSSTGGAEAFF. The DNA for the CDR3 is TGCGCCAGCAGCTCTACAGGGGGAGCTGAAGCTTTCTTT.

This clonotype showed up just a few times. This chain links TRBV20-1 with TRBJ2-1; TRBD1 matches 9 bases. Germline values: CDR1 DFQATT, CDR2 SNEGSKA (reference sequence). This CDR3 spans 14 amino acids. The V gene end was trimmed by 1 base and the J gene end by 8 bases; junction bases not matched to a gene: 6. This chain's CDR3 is CSARGDRANYEQFF. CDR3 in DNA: TGCAGTGCTAGAGGGGACAGGGCGAACTATGAGCAGTTCTTC.